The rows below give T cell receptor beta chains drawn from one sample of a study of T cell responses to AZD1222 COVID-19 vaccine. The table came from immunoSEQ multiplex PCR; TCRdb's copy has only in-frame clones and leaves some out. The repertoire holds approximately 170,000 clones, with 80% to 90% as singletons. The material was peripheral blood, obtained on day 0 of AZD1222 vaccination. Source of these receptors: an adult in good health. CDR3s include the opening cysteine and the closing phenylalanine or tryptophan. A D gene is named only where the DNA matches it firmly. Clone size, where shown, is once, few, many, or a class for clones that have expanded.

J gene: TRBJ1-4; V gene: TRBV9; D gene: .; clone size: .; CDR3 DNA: TGTGCCAGCAGCTCGACAGGCTCGAATGAAAAACTGTTTTTT; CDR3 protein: CASSSTGSNEKLFF
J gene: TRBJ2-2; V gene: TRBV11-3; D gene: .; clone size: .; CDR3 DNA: TGTGCCAGCAGCTTAGCTAGGGGGGACAGTTACACCGGGGAGCTGTTTTTT; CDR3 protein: CASSLARGDSYTGELFF
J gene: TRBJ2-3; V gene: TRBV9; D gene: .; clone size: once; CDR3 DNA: TGTGCCAGCAGCGGTCTAGGGGGGGAGCTCACAGATACGCAGTATTTT; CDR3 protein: CASSGLGGELTDTQYF
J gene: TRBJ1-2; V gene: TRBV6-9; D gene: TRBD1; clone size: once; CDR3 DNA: TGTGCCAGCCAAGGGACAGGGTCGAATGGCTACACCTTC; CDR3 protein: CASQGTGSNGYTF
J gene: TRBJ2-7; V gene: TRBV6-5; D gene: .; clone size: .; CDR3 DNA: TGTGCCAGCAGGGTTTTGGTCGACAGCGCCTACGAGCAGTACTTC; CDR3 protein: CASRVLVDSAYEQYF
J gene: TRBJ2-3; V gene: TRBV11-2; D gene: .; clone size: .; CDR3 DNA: TGTGCCAGCAGCTCGGGATGGGGGTTGCCCACAGATACGCAGTATTTT; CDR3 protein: CASSSGWGLPTDTQYF
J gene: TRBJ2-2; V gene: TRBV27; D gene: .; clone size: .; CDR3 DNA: TGTGCCAGCAGTTTATTCGGGGGCTGGGACACCGGGGAGCTGTTTTTT; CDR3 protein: CASSLFGGWDTGELFF
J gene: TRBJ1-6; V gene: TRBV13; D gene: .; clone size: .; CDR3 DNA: TGTGCCAGCAGCTTATCGGGGGCGGGCAGTGTAACCCTCCACTTT; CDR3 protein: CASSLSGAGSVTLHF
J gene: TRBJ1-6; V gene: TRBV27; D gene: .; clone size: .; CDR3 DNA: TGTGCCAGCAGTTTGTTTGGGGGGCAATCACCCCTCCACTTT; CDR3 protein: CASSLFGGQSPLHF
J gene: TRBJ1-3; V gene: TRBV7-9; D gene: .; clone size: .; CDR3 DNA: TGTGCCAGCAGCCCTCCTCCTAACACCATATATTTT; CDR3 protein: CASSPPPNTIYF
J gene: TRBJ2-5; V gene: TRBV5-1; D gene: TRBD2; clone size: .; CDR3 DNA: TGCGCCAGCAGCCTCCGGACTAGCTGGGAACAAGAGACCCAGTACTTC; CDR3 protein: CASSLRTSWEQETQYF
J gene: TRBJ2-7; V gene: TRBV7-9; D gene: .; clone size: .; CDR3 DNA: TGTGCCAGCAGCTTGGGTACCTACGAGCAGTACTTC; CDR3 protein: CASSLGTYEQYF
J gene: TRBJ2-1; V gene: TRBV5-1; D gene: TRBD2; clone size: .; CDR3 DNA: TGCGCCAGCAGCAGGGGACTAGCGGGATCCTACAATGAGCAGTTCTTC; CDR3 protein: CASSRGLAGSYNEQFF
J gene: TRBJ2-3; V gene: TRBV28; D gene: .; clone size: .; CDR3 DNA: TGTGCCAGCAAGAGGACATATCCTAGCACAGATACGCAGTATTTT; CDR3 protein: CASKRTYPSTDTQYF
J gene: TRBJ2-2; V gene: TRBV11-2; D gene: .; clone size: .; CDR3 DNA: TGTGCCAGCAGCTCGCCGCAGGGCCCCGGGGAGCTGTTTTTT; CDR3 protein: CASSSPQGPGELFF
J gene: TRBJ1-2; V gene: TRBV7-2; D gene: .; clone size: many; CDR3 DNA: TGTGCCAGCAGCCTGCGGGAGCCCAACTATGGCTACACCTTC; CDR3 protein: CASSLREPNYGYTF
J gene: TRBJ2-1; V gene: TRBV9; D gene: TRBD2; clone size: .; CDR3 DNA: TGTGCCAGCAGCCTCCGGGACTATCACAATGAGCAGTTCTTC; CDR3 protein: CASSLRDYHNEQFF
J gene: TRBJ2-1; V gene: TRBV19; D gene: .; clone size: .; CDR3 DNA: TGTGCCAGTAGTATCACCTCCACCAGAGCATTCTATTACAATGAGCAGTTCTTC; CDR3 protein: CASSITSTRAFYYNEQFF
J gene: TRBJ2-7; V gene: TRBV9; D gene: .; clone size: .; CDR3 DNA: TGTGCCAGCAGCGCGGGACGAAGGAACTACGAGCAGTACTTC; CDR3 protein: CASSAGRRNYEQYF
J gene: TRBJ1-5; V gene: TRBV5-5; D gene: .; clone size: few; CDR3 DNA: TGTGCCAGCAGCTTAGGTTCCAGCAATCAGCCCCAGCATTTT; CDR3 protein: CASSLGSSNQPQHF
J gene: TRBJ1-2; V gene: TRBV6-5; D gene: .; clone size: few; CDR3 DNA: TGTGCCAGCAGCCTAGGGCCTCCCTATGGCTACACCTTC; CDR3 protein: CASSLGPPYGYTF
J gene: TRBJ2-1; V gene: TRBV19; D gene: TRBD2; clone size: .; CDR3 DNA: TGTGCCAGTAGTATCGCCCCGGGGGGCTACAATGAGCAGTTCTTC; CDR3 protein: CASSIAPGGYNEQFF
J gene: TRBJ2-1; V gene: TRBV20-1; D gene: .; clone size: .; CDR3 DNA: TGCAGTGCTAGAGATCCCGTTGAGCAGTTCTTC; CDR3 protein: CSARDPVEQFF
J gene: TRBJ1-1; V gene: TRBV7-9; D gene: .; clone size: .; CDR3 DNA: TGTGCCAGCAGCCCTCGCACAGGGACTGAAGCTTTCTTT; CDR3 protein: CASSPRTGTEAFF
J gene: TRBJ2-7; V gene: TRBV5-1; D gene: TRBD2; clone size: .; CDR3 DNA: TGCGCCAGCAGCTTGGGAGCGGGGGACTCCTACGAGCAGTACTTC; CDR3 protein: CASSLGAGDSYEQYF
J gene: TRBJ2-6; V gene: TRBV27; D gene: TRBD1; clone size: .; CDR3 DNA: TGTGCCAGCAGTTCTACAGGGGGTGTAACTGGGGCCAACGTCCTGACTTTC; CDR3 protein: CASSSTGGVTGANVLTF
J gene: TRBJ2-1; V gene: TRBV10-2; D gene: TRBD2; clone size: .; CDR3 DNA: TGCGCCAGCAGCGGCCCGGGCCTAGCGGGCGTGTACAATGAGCAGTTCTTC; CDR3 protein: CASSGPGLAGVYNEQFF
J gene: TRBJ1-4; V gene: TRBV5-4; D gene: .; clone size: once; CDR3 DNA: TGTGCCAGCAGCCCGGCGGCAGGGTCGGATGAAAAACTGTTTTTT; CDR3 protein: CASSPAAGSDEKLFF
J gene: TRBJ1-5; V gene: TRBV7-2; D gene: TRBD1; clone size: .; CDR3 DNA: TGTGCCAGCAGCTTAGAGGGGACAGTTGAACAGCCCCAGCATTTT; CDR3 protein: CASSLEGTVEQPQHF
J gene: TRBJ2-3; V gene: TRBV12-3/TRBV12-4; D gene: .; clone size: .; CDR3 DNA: TGTGCCAGCAGTTACCGGGATAAGCAGTATTTT; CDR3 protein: CASSYRDKQYF
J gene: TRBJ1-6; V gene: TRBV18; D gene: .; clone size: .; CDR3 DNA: TGTGCCAGCTCACCTCATTCCGATTCACCCCTCCACTTT; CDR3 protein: CASSPHSDSPLHF
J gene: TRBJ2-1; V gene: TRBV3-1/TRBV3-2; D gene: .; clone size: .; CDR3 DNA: TGTGCCAGCAGACAAGGAGTGAGCAGGGCCCATCCCTACAATGAGCAGTTCTTC; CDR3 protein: CASRQGVSRAHPYNEQFF
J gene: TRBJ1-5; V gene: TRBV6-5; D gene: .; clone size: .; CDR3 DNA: TGTGCCAGCAGAGACACTAGCAATCAGCCCCAGCATTTT; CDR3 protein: CASRDTSNQPQHF
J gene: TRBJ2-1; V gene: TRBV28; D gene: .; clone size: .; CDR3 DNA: TGTGCCAGCAGTTTTACTGCAAACGACTACAATGAGCAGTTCTTC; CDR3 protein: CASSFTANDYNEQFF
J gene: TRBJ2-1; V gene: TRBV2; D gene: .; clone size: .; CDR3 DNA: TGTGCCACAGGGGGGTTTCGGGATGAGCAGTTCTTC; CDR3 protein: CATGGFRDEQFF
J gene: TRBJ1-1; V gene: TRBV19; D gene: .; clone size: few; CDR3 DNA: TGTGCCAGTAGTACCGTGGGTGGCACTGAAGCTTTCTTT; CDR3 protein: CASSTVGGTEAFF
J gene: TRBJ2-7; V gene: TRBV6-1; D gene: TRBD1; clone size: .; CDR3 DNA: TGTGCCAGCAGTGAAGGGCAGGGGGCGAGCTCCTACGAGCAGTACTTC; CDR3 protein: CASSEGQGASSYEQYF
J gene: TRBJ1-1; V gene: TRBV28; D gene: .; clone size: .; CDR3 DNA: TGTGCCAGCAACTATGGAGGGAGGGAAGCTTTCTTT; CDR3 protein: CASNYGGREAFF
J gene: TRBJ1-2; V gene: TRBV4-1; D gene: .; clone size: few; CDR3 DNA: TGCGCCAGCAGCCAAACATTTGGACAGCGACTCTATGGCTACACCTTC; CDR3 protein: CASSQTFGQRLYGYTF
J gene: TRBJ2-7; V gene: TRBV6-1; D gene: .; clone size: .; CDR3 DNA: TGTGCCAGCAGTGAAGGGCTTAGCTACGAGCAGTACTTC; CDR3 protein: CASSEGLSYEQYF